The sequence of this TCR beta chain was determined in a study of cytomegalovirus exposure and HLA in healthy donors. Study summary: A subsequent analysis stated that the 100 to 150 validation repertoires were run on the same platform as the roughly 670 first-cohort repertoires. Overall study results and limits: TCR beta chains numbering 164 were designated cytomegalovirus-associated. Published work reported that the classifier diagnosed cytomegalovirus status with high specificity and sensitivity.

TCRdb keeps only in-frame clones here, not all; method: immunoSEQ multiplex PCR. This sample has more than 150,000 clones, with approximately 90% found just once. The donors were members of the validation cohort comprising approximately 110 subjects, separate from the roughly 650-subject first cohort. CDR1 is SGHVS, CDR2 FNYEAQ, per germline. This CDR3 region has 15 residues. V was shortened by 5 bases and J by 7 bases, with 18 bases between the two germline ends. For this clone: Antigen specificity is unknown.

The sequence derives from a man aged 18 to 29 in good health and CMV-seronegative. This sequence joins TRBV7-6 and TRBJ1-5, with a tentative D call TRBD1 (6 bases). Sequencing input: PBMCs. CDR3 sequence: CASSLEQGPRQPQHF. The CDR3 nucleotides read TGTGCCAGCAGCCTCGAACAGGGACCAAGGCAGCCCCAGCATTTT.